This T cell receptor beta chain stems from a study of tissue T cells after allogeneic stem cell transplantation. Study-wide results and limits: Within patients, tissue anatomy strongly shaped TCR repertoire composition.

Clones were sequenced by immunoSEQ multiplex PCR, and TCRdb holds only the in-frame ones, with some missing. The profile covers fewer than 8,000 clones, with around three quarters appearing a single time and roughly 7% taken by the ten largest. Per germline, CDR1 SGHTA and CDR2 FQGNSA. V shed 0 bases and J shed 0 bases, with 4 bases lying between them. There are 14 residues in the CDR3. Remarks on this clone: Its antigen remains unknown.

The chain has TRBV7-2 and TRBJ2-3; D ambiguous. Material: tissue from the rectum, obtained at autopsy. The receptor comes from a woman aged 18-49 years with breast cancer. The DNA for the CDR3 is TGTGCCAGCAGCTTAGCCGGGAGCACAGATACGCAGTATTTT. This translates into CASSLAGSTDTQYF.